This T cell receptor beta chain is drawn from a study of cytomegalovirus exposure and HLA in healthy donors. Regarding the study as a whole: For cytomegalovirus status, the classifier reportedly gave diagnoses with high specificity and sensitivity. Rates of TCR association differed by HLA locus in a later analysis, with DRB1 highest and HLA-C lowest. Overall, around 160 TCR beta chains were annotated as cytomegalovirus-associated. The productive fraction for most TCR beta V segments was about 87% or about 30% in an earlier analysis.

The PCR ran on 60 Vbeta and 13 Jbeta primers. The assay was immunoSEQ multiplex PCR, and TCRdb's table has in-frame clones only and misses some. The sample has some 150,000 clones, 70% to 85% seen once. As to this clone: Its antigen remains unidentified.

The CDR3 contains 14 residues. CDR1 is KGHSH and CDR2 is LQKENI in the germline V gene. The V end lost 6 bases, the J end lost 4 bases, and 13 bases lay between the germline ends. This clonotype originated in a man aged 40-55 years in good health and CMV-seronegative. Sequencing was done on a sample of PBMCs. This rearrangement joins TRBV18 to TRBJ1-3, with a possible D match to TRBD1 (6 bases). The CDR3 is CASSLDRKGNTIYF. CDR3 sequence (DNA): TGTGCCAGCTCTCTCGACAGGAAAGGAAACACCATATATTTT.